This T cell receptor beta chain was sequenced in a study of vaccination and CD4 T cells after COVID-19. Points on this clonotype: Its antigen is not identified.

Sequencing of the DNA from cultured CD4+ T cells was carried out with the Oncomine TCR Beta short-read assay. In this case, cultured CD4+ T cells provided the extracted genomic DNA. Via MiXCR, TCRdb re-called the PCR reads, giving one row per CDR3 protein. The sample consists of about 13,000 distinct CDR3 sequences, around 52% of them appearing once. Treatment in this sample: approximately nine-day PBMC culture with coronavirus spike peptide pools or control peptides (ViraFEST assay). ViraFEST sequenced TCRs after peptide-pool expansion of antigen-specific T cells. Investigators isolated CD4+ T cells by negative selection after around 10 days of culture. The TCR sequence derives from a human donor who had recovered from COVID-19. The specimen was CD4+ T cells from blood, cultured in vitro.

The CDR3 region is CASSLRTGGDNYGYTF. In DNA form, the CDR3 reads TGTGCCAGCAGTTTAAGGACAGGGGGCGATAACTATGGCTACACCTTC. The chain employs TRBV12-3 or TRBV12-4 and TRBJ1-2; 11 nucleotides align to TRBD1. The CDR3 spans 16 residues. The J segment lost 1 base and the V segment lost 2 bases, leaving 3 bases of the junction unmatched.